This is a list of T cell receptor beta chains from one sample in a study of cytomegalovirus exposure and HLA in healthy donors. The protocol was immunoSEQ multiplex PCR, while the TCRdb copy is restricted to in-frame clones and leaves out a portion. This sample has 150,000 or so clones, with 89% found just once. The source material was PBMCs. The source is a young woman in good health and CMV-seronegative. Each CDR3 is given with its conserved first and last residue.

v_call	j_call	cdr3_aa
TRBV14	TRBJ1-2	CASSHPRSPYGYTF
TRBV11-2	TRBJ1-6	CASSLPGNSPLHF
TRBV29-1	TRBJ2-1	CSVDLGEGSYNEQFF
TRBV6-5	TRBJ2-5	CASSYSSLRGYETQYF
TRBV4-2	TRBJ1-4	CASSQHRGTNNEKLFF
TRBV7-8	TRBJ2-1	CASSSKQQGNGYNEQFF
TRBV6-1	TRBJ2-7	CASKNAGTAYEQYF
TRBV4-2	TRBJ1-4	CASSQDWQAMNEKLFF
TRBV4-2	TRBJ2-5	CASSQGSGGQETQYF
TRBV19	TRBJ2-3	CASRTSGGSTDTQYF
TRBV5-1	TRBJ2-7	CASRPRVGSSYEQYF
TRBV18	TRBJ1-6	CASSPGPVTNSPLHF
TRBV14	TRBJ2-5	CASSQPRGLWETQYF
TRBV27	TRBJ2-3	CASSFDRATDTQYF
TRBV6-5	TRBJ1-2	CASALRGYTF
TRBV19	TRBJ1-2	CASSIRQGDYGYTF
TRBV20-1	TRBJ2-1	CSVGSYNEQFF
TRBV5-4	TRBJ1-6	CASSLGGTGGTPLHF
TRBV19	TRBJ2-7	CASSPWAAGGNEQYF
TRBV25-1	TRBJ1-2	CASSEYFAGGSGTRGYTF
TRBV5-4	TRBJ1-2	CASSRTGGYTF
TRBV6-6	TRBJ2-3	CASSYSEDTQYF
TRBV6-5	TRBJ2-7	CASSRGTYEQYF
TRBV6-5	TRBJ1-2	CASSYAGKSAYTF
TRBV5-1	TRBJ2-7	CASSLEVLGRRRSYEQYF
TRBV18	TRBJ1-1	CASSPQGQGTEAFF
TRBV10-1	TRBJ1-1	CASSESGTSPMPDTEAFF
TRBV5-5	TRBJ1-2	CASSLALGSYYGYTF
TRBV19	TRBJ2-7	CASSPGTGGREQYF
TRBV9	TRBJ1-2	CASSVEGDPHYGYTF
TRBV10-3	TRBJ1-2	CAISVAAEYGYTF
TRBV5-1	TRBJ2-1	CASSLAQRGYNEQFF
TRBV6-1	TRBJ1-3	CASSVRVYGNTIYF
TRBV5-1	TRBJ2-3	CASSLMWRQGVADTQYF
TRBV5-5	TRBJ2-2	CASSTNRAAGELFF
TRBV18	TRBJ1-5	CASSRGGRARQPQHF
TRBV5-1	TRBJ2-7	CASSLRGTEQYF
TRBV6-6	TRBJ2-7	CASGRLAGAYEQYF
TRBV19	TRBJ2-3	CARGLAGGHREKDTQYF
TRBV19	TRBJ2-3	CASNQAGYDTQYF
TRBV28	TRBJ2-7	CASSFLIYEQYF
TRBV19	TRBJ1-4	CASSITRGQRGNEKLFF
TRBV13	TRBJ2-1	CASSSLPGQGLDEQFF
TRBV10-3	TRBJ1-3	CAISTLSGNTIYF